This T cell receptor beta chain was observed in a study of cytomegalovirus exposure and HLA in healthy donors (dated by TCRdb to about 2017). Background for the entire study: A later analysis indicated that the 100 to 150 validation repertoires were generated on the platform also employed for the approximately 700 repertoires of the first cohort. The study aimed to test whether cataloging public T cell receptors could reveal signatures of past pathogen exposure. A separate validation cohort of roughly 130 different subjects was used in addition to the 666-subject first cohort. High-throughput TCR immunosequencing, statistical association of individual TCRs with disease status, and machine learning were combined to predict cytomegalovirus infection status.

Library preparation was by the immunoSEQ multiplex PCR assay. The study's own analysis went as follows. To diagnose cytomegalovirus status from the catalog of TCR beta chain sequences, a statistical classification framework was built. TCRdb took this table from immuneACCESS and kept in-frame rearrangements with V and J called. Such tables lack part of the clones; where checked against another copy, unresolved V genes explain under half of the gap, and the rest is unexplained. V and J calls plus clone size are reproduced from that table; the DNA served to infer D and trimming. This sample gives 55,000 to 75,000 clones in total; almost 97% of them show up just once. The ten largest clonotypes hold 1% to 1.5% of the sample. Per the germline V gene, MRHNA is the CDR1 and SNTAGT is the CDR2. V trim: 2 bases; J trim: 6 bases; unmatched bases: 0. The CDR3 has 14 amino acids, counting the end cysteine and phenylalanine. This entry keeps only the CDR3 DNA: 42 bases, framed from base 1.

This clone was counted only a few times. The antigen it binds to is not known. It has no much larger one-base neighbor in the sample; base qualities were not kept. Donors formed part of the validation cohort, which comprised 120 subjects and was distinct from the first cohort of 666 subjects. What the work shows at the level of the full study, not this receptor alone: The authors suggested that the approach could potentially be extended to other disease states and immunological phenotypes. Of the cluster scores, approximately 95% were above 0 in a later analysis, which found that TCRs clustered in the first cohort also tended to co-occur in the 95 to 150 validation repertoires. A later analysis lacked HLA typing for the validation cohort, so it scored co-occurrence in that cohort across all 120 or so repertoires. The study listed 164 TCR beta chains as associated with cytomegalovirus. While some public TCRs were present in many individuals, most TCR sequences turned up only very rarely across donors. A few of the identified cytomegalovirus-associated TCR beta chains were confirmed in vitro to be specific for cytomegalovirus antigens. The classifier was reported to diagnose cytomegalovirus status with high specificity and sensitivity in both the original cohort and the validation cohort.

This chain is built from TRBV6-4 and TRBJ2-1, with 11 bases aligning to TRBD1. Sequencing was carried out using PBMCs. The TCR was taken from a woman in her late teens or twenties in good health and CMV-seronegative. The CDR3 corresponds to CASSDGTGGNEQFF. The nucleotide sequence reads TGTGCCAGCAGTGACGGGACAGGGGGCAATGAGCAGTTCTTC.